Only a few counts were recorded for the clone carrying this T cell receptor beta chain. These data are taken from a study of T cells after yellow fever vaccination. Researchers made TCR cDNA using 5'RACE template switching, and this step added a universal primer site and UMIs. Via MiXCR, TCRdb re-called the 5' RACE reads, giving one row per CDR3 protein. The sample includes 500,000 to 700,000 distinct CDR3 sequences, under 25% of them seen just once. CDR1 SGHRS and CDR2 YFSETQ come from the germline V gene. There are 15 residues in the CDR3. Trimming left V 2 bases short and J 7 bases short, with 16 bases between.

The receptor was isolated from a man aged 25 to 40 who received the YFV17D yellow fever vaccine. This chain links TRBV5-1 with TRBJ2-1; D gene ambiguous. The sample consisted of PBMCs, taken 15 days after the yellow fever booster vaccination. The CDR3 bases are TGCGCCAGCAGCTTCGGATGGGCCCCCACAAATGAGCAGTTCTTC. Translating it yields CASSFGWAPTNEQFF.